A selection of T cell receptor beta chains follows, all from one sample in a study of preoperative IRX-2 immunotherapy in early breast cancer. Using immunoSEQ multiplex PCR, the repertoire was profiled, and TCRdb retains in-frame clones only, with some absent. Here the sample spans about 67,000 clones, roughly 95% being singletons. The biological material was taken from a patient treated with IRX-2 immunotherapy. The receptor set was obtained from a human donor with breast cancer. The CDR3 runs from the conserved cysteine through the conserved F or W.

length | J | V | CDR3
14 | TRBJ1-2 | TRBV30 | CAWNPQGLGYGYTF
13 | TRBJ1-1 | TRBV9 | CASSVGTNTEAFF
17 | TRBJ2-1 | TRBV9 | CASSATTTSGGAGEQFF
14 | TRBJ1-2 | TRBV6-5 | CASRPRPNYYGYTF
13 | TRBJ2-1 | TRBV19 | CASSILESWEQFF
11 | TRBJ2-7 | TRBV11-2 | CASSWGLAGVF
16 | TRBJ1-5 | TRBV5-5 | CASSLVVRKVGQPQHF
15 | TRBJ1-3 | TRBV18 | CASSVDNRSGNTIYF
15 | TRBJ1-1 | TRBV9 | CASSVSTGWNTEAFF
14 | TRBJ2-7 | TRBV7-9 | CASSPTSYNLEQYF
15 | TRBJ2-7 | TRBV5-1 | CASSFETSGTYEQYF
15 | TRBJ2-7 | TRBV7-2 | CASSLGPGGGYEQYF